The text below deals with one TCR beta chain. This sample was included in a study of T cells in Graves' hyperthyroidism and ophthalmopathy. There were TCR beta CDR3 regions amplified from RNA transcripts. TCR CDR3 underwent first-round RT-PCR with the HTBI primer set. Each CDR3 protein gets one entry after TCRdb re-called the multiplex PCR reads with MiXCR. This sample carries under 250,000 distinct CDR3 sequences, around 26% of them seen once, and the ten largest clones take about a third. Criteria for exclusion of patients were uncontrolled infection, other autoimmune disease, pregnancy or lactation. The origin of this receptor is a woman between 40 and 50 years old with Graves' ophthalmopathy. The sequenced sample consisted of blood.

CDR3 loop: CASSLSEGIYTEQYF. Written as DNA, the CDR3 is TGTGCCAGCAGTTTAAGCGAGGGGATCTATACCGAGCAGTACTTC. The V gene is TRBV12-3 or TRBV12-4, the J gene TRBJ2-7; either TRBD1 or TRBD2 may supply D (5 bases each). The CDR3 sequence is 15 residues long. The V end was cut by 2 bases, the J end by 6 bases, with 17 bases between.